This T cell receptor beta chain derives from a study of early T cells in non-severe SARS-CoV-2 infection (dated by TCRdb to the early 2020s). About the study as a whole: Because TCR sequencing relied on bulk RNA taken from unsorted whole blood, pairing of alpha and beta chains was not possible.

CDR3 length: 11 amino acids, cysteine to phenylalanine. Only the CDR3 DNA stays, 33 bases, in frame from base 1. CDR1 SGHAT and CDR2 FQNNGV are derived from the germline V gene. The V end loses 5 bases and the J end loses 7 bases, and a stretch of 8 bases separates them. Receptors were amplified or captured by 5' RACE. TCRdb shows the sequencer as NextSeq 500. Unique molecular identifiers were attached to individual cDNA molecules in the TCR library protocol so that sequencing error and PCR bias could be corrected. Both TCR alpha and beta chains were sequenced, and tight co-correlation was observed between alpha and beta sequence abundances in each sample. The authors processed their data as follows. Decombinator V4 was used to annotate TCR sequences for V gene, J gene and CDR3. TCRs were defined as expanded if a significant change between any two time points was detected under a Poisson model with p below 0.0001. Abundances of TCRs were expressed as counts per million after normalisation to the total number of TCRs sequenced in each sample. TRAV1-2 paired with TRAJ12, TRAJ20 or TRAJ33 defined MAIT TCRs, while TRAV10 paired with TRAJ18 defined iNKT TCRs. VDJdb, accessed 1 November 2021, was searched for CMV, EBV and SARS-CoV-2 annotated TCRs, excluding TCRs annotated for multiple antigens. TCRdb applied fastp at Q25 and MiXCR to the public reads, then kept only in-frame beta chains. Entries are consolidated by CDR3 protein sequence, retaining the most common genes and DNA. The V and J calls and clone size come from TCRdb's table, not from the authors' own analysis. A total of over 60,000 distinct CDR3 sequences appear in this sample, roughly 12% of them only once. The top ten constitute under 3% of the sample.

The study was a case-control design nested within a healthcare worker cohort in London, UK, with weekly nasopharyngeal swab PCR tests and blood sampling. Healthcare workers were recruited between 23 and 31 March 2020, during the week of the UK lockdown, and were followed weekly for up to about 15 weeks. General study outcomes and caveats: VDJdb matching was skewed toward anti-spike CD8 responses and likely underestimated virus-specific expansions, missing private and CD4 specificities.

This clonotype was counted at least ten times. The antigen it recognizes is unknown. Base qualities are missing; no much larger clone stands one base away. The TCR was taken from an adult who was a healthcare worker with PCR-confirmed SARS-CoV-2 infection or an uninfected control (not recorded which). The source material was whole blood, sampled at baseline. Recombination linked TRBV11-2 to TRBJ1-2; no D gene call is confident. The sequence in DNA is TGTGCCAGCAGCCAGGCTGGTGGCTACACCTTC. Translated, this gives CASSQAGGYTF. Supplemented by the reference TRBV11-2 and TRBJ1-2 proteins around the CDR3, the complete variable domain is EAGVAQSPRYKIIEKRQSVAFWCNPISGHATLYWYQQILGQGPKLLIQFQNNGVVDDSQLPKDRFSAERLKGVDSTLKIQPAKLEDSAVYLCASSQAGGYTFGSGTRLTVV.